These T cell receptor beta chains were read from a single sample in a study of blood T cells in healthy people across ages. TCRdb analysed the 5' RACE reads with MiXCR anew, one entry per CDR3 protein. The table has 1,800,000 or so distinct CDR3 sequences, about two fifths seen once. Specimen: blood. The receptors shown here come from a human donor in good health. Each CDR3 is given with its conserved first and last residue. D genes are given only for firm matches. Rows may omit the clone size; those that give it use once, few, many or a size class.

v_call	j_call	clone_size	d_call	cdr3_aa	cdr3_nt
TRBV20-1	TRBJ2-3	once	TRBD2	CSAREKRGAPSTDTQYF	TGCAGTGCTAGAGAAAAGCGGGGGGCACCTAGCACAGATACGCAGTATTTT
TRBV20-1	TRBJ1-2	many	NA	CSARDRTAVSGYTF	TGCAGTGCTAGAGATCGGACCGCCGTGAGTGGCTACACCTTC
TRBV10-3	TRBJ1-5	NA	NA	CAISESVPLNRNGNQPQHF	TGTGCCATCAGTGAGTCCGTGCCTCTTAACAGAAATGGTAATCAGCCCCAGCATTTT
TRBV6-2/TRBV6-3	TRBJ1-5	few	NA	CASSHGAAHQPQHF	TGTGCCAGCAGCCACGGGGCAGCCCATCAGCCCCAGCATTTT
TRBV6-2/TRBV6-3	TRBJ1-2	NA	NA	CASSPILSSYGYTF	TGTGCCAGCAGTCCTATCTTGAGCTCCTATGGCTACACCTTC
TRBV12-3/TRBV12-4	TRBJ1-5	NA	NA	CASSLGGGANQPQHF	TGTGCCAGCAGTTTAGGGGGAGGGGCGAATCAGCCCCAGCATTTT
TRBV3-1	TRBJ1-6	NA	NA	CASSTQRGDSPLHF	TGTGCCAGCAGCACACAGCGGGGGGATTCACCCCTCCACTTT
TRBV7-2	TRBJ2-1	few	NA	CASSKAYSSYNEQFF	TGTGCCAGCAGCAAAGCGTATAGCTCCTACAATGAGCAGTTCTTC
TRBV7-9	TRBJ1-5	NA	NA	CASSPSAGRQVNQPQHF	TGTGCCAGCAGTCCAAGCGCCGGCAGACAAGTCAATCAGCCCCAGCATTTT
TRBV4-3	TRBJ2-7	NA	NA	CASSQERYGTVYEQYF	TGCGCCAGCAGCCAAGAGAGATACGGGACGGTCTACGAGCAGTACTTC
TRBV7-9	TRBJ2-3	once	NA	CASSPRCARAGNWLDTQYF	TGTGCCAGCAGCCCACGCTGCGCAAGGGCAGGGAATTGGTTAGATACGCAGTATTTT
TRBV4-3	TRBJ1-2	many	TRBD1	CASSQDMGQGYGYTF	TGCGCCAGCAGCCAAGATATGGGACAGGGCTATGGCTACACCTTC
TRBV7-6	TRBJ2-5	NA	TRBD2	CASRSGGASRETQYF	TGTGCCAGCAGATCCGGGGGGGCTAGTAGAGAGACCCAGTACTTC
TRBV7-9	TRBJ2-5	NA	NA	CASSLEGVEQETQYF	TGTGCCAGCAGCTTAGAGGGGGTCGAGCAAGAGACCCAGTACTTC
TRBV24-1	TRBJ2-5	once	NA	CATSDLGPQETQYF	TGTGCCACCAGTGACCTGGGACCGCAAGAGACCCAGTACTTC
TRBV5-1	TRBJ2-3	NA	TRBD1	CASRGQLTDTQYF	TGCGCCAGCAGGGGACAGCTCACAGATACGCAGTATTTT
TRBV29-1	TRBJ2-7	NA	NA	CSVELEGSSYNEQYF	TGCAGCGTTGAACTGGAAGGGAGCTCCTACAATGAGCAGTACTTC
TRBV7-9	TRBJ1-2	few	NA	CASSGLTVNYGYTF	TGTGCCAGCAGCGGTTTGACGGTTAACTATGGCTACACCTTC
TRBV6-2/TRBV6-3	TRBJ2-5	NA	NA	CASSITGGITREQYF	TGTGCCAGCAGTATTACAGGGGGTATTACGCGGGAGCAGTACTTC
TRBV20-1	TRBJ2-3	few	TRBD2	CSALAAGATTDTQYF	TGCAGTGCTCTTGCAGCGGGGGCGACGACAGATACGCAGTATTTT
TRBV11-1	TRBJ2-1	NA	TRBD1	CASSAGQGMYNEQFF	TGTGCCAGCAGCGCCGGACAGGGGATGTACAATGAGCAGTTCTTC
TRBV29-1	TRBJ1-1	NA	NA	CSAGLMNTEAFF	TGCAGCGCGGGACTTATGAACACTGAAGCTTTCTTT
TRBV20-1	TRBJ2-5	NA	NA	CSARDGGEVFQETQYF	TGCAGTGCTAGAGATGGTGGAGAGGTTTTCCAAGAGACCCAGTACTTC
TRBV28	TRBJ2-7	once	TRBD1	CASSFVRTGVEQYF	TGTGCCAGCAGTTTCGTCCGGACAGGGGTCGAGCAGTACTTC
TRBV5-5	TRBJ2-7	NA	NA	CASSLTPTEQYF	TGTGCCAGCAGCTTGACACCTACCGAGCAGTACTTC
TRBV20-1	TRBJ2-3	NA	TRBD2	CSASFLAGASDTQYF	TGCAGTGCTAGCTTCCTAGCGGGGGCTTCAGATACGCAGTATTTT
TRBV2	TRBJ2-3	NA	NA	CASSGISTDTQYF	TGCGCCAGCTCCGGGATTAGCACAGATACGCAGTATTTT
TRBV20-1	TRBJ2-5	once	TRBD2	CSVPGLAGGMQETQYF	TGCAGTGTCCCGGGTCTAGCGGGGGGGATGCAAGAGACCCAGTACTTC
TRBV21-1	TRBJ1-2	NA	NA	CASTVPDRAVNYGYTF	TGTGCCAGCACCGTACCCGACAGGGCTGTTAACTATGGCTACACCTTC
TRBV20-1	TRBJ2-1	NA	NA	CSARAYRERDNEQFF	TGCAGTGCTAGAGCGTATCGGGAACGAGACAATGAGCAGTTCTTC
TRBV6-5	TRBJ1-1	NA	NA	CASRVGGQNTEAFF	TGTGCCAGCAGGGTTGGTGGGCAGAACACTGAAGCTTTCTTT
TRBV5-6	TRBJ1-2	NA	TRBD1	CASSLETGHRRGYTF	TGTGCCAGCAGCTTGGAGACAGGGCACAGGAGAGGCTACACCTTC
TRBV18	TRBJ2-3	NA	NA	CASSPGRDRTDTQYF	TGTGCCAGTTCACCAGGCAGGGATCGCACAGATACGCAGTATTTT
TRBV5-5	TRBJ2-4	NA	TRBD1	CASSRTGTGGIQYF	TGTGCCAGCAGCCGTACCGGGACAGGCGGCATTCAGTACTTC
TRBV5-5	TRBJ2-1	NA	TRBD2	CASSSLAGGAPGEQFF	TGTGCCAGCAGCTCCCTAGCGGGGGGCGCACCGGGGGAGCAGTTCTTC
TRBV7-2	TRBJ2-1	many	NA	CASSLAREQFF	TGTGCCAGCAGCTTAGCTAGGGAGCAGTTCTTC
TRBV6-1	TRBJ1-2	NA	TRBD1	CASRVGQVNYGYTF	TGTGCCAGCAGAGTGGGACAGGTTAACTATGGCTACACCTTC
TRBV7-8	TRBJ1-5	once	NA	CASSLEAQINQLQHF	TGTGCCAGCAGCTTAGAGGCACAGATCAATCAGCTCCAGCATTTT
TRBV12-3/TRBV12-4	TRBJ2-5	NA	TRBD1	CASSSRTGAIQETQYF	TGTGCCAGCAGTAGTCGGACAGGGGCCATCCAAGAGACCCAGTACTTC
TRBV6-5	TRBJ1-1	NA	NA	CASSYGPANTEAFF	TGTGCCAGCAGTTACGGCCCAGCGAACACTGAAGCTTTCTTT
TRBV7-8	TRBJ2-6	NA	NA	CASSGNRQSSGANVLTF	TGTGCCAGCAGCGGGAACAGGCAAAGCTCTGGGGCCAACGTCCTGACTTTC
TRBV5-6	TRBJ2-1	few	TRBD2	CASKVAGGSEQFF	TGTGCCAGCAAGGTAGCGGGGGGGTCTGAGCAGTTCTTC
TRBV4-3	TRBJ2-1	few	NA	CASSQEVVGNLGDEQFF	TGCGCCAGCAGCCAAGAAGTAGTAGGTAATCTTGGCGATGAGCAGTTCTTC
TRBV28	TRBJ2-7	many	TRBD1	CASSSPGQGAYEQYF	TGTGCCAGCAGTTCCCCGGGACAGGGCGCCTACGAGCAGTACTTC
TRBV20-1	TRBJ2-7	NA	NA	CSASRQYYEQYF	TGCAGTGCTAGCCGACAGTACTACGAGCAGTACTTC
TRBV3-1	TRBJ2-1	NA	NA	CASSQFWGANNEQFF	TGTGCCAGCAGCCAATTTTGGGGGGCAAACAATGAGCAGTTCTTC